This is a list of T cell receptor beta chains from one sample in a study of cytomegalovirus exposure and HLA in healthy donors. The data were produced by immunoSEQ multiplex PCR, yet TCRdb's version contains in-frame clones alone and is incomplete. The sample carries around 71,000 clones, approximately 94% recorded once. Sequencing was carried out using PBMCs. The source is a young man in good health and CMV-seropositive. CDR3s include the opening cysteine and the closing phenylalanine or tryptophan.

CDR3	V
CASSVVRLETQYF	TRBV19
CASFEIQGSSGNTIYF	TRBV6-6
CASSVGGGDRYYEQYF	TRBV6-1
CASSWGPSGIPYEQYF	TRBV27
CASSSGLAIETQYF	TRBV11-2
CASSDGYSDQPQHF	TRBV19
CASRRQGEGSTEAFF	TRBV19
CASIQREEDTDTQYF	TRBV27
CASSLAGTGYLYGYTF	TRBV7-9
CASSLGTGWHEQYF	TRBV7-2
CASSLNGGGLLYEQYF	TRBV5-1
CASSSKQNYRGWNTEAFF	TRBV28
CASVSSGAGAYEQYF	TRBV11-2
CASSGDRDEQYF	TRBV6-1
CASSLRLAGGPDTQYF	TRBV7-8
CASSLSGGLGETQYF	TRBV9
CASSLDRSTDTQYF	TRBV27
CASSREARDLGYEQYF	TRBV5-1
CASSVGLAPVEQYF	TRBV18
CASRTATNTGELFF	TRBV19
CASSLQGDYGYTF	TRBV4-2
CASSQVGLADTDTQYF	TRBV4-1